The source of this T cell receptor (beta chain) is a study of blood T cell repertoires in COVID-19. The sample holds one count of this clone. Sequenced by immunoSEQ multiplex PCR; TCRdb stores in-frame clones only, minus some. This sample has 300,000 to 350,000 clones, with 85% to 90% found just once. Germline lookup yields CDR1 SGHRS and CDR2 YFSETQ. The CDR3 extends over 12 amino acids. Trimming cost V 7 bases and J 6 bases, with 13 bases left between them. J is TRBJ1-2 and V is TRBV5-1; D unclear. This TCR came from a young woman with acute COVID-19. The specimen sequenced was PBMCs or T cells enriched from blood (not recorded which). The CDR3 sequence: CASCSGIDGYTF. For the CDR3, the DNA is TGCGCCAGCTGCTCGGGGATCGATGGCTACACCTTC.